This T cell receptor (beta chain) stems from a study of cytomegalovirus exposure and HLA in healthy donors. Trimming shortened V by 0 bases and J by 7 bases, and 4 bases separated the two germline ends. Germline values: CDR1 MRHNA, CDR2 SNTAGT. The CDR3 is 12 amino acids. TCRdb's table, derived via immunoSEQ multiplex PCR, lists solely in-frame clones and lacks some. This table has 250,000 to 300,000 clones, 80% to 90% appearing once. Sequencing was carried out using PBMCs. The clonotype comes from a young woman in good health and CMV-seronegative. The V gene is TRBV6-4, the J gene TRBJ2-1; D is unresolved. CDR3 sequence: CASSDSRNEQFF. Written as DNA, the CDR3 is TGTGCCAGCAGTGACTCGAGAAATGAGCAGTTCTTC.